Below, 28 T cell receptor beta chains from the same sample are listed, as sequenced in a study of OX40 agonist ivuxolimab in advanced cancers. Measured with immunoSEQ multiplex PCR; TCRdb has only the in-frame clones, and not every one. This sample has roughly 80,000 clones, with around four fifths found just once. The input for sequencing was CD4+ or CD8+ T cells sorted from blood, taken in a trial of the OX40 agonist ivuxolimab. These receptor sequences come from an adult with an advanced solid tumor such as melanoma, head and neck, liver or kidney cancer.

This clone is labeled medium-sized (0.01 to 0.1%). The chain is built from TRBV19 and TRBJ1-2; the match to TRBD1 covers 7 bases. The germline V gene has CDR1 LNHDA and CDR2 SQIVND (reference sequence). The CDR3 has 16 amino acids. V trimming: 5 bases; J trimming: 0 bases; junction bases outside the gene matches: 9. CDR3 sequence (DNA): TGTGCCAGTAGTCCATCCGGGACAGAAGCTAACTATGGCTACACCTTC. Amino acid sequence: CASSPSGTEANYGYTF.

This chain joins TRBV7-2 and TRBJ2-3; no clear D. The ends were cut back, 5 bases at V and 1 base at J, with 10 bases in the middle. This CDR3 is 14 amino acids long. CDR1 and CDR2 (germline): SGHTA, FQGNSA. CDR3 in amino acids: CASSPRQRTDTQYF. The CDR3 nucleotides are TGTGCCAGCAGCCCGAGACAACGCACAGATACGCAGTATTTT.

The genes are TRBV18 and TRBJ1-2, with no clear D. Germline values: CDR1 KGHSH, CDR2 LQKENI. With 6 bases removed from V and 8 bases from J, the gap between germline ends came to 13 bases. The CDR3 totals 12 residues. CDR3 amino acids: CASSPTAGGYTF. The CDR3 DNA reads TGTGCCAGCTCCCCGACGGCGGGAGGCTACACCTTC.

This sequence joins TRBV19 and TRBJ1-2; D is undetermined. Per the germline V gene, CDR1 is LNHDA and CDR2 is SQIVND (reference sequence). The CDR3 sequence is 13 residues long. The germline V and J ends were trimmed by 9 bases and 5 bases, with 16 bases remaining between them. This chain's CDR3 is CASRIQEEYGYTF. CDR3 bases: TGTGCCAGCAGAATTCAGGAGGAGTATGGCTACACCTTC. Full variable domain (rest looked up from reference TRBV19 and TRBJ1-2): DGGITQSPKYLFRKEGQNVTLSCEQNLNHDAMYWYRQDPGQGLRLIYYSQIVNDFQKGDIAEGYSVSREKKESFPLTVTSAQKNPTAFYLCASRIQEEYGYTFGSGTRLTVV.

This chain links TRBV10-2 with TRBJ1-1, with no clear D. The CDR3 is 13 amino acids. V lost 2 bases to trimming and J lost 0 bases, with 4 bases between them. In germline, CDR1 is WSHSY, CDR2 SAAADI. As DNA, the CDR3 is TGCGCCAGCAGTGAGAGGCTGAACACTGAAGCTTTCTTT. Its protein is CASSERLNTEAFF.

Concerning this clone: One end of the junction is discordant with germline, which a read error may explain. This rearrangement joins TRBV27 to TRBJ1-1; D unresolved. Per the germline V gene, CDR1 is MNHEY and CDR2 is SMNVEV (reference sequence). The CDR3 contains 15 residues. This CDR3 reads CASSFDRTPNAEAFF. In DNA form, the CDR3 reads TGTGCCAGCAGTTTTGATCGGACGCCGAACGCTGAAGCTTTCTTT.

Written as DNA, the CDR3 is TGTGCCAGCAGCCGGGGACGGATCTCTGGAAACACCATATATTTT. Protein product: CASSRGRISGNTIYF. The chain combines TRBV7-8 with TRBJ1-3; TRBD1 might be the D (5 bases). The V and J ends lost 5 bases and 0 bases respectively, with 11 bases between them. Germline values: CDR1 SGHVS, CDR2 FQNEAQ. This CDR3 spans 15 amino acids.

In its sample, this clone was seen once. The rearrangement joins TRBV4-3 to TRBJ1-2; D uncertain. This CDR3 is built from 15 residues. Germline assignment: CDR1 LGHNA and CDR2 YSLEER. With 3 bases removed from V and 3 bases from J, the gap between germline ends came to 14 bases. CDR3 sequence: CASSQRSGGHYGYTF. CDR3 DNA sequence: TGCGCCAGCAGCCAGCGGTCGGGTGGGCACTATGGCTACACCTTC.

This clone was picked up one time. V and J are TRBV7-9 and TRBJ2-1; 7 bases agree with TRBD2. The V and J ends lost 3 bases and 4 bases, in that order; junction bases with no gene match: 6. Germline V gives CDR1 SEHNR, CDR2 FQNEAQ (reference sequence). The CDR3 consists of 15 residues. The CDR3 nucleotides read TGTGCCAGCAGCTTCGGCCTAGCGGATTACAATGAGCAGTTCTTC. It is translated as CASSFGLADYNEQFF.

The chain joins TRBV6-1 to TRBJ2-3; 7 nucleotides match TRBD2. J gave up 4 bases and V 3 bases, and 13 bases lay outside the gene matches. CDR1 and CDR2 from the germline V gene are MNHNS and SASEGT. The CDR3 has 17 amino acids. CDR3 DNA: TGTGCCAGCAGTGAGCAACTAGCGAGGTTTCCCTCAGATACGCAGTATTTT. It translates to CASSEQLARFPSDTQYF.

This clone was counted only a few times. J is TRBJ1-1 and V is TRBV7-2; tentatively, D is TRBD1 (5 bases). Trimming removed 5 bases at V and 1 base at J, with 8 bases between. The CDR3 has 13 amino acids. The germline V gene encodes CDR1 SGHTA and CDR2 FQGNSA. The CDR3: CASSRDRNTEAFF. For the CDR3, the DNA is TGTGCCAGCAGCCGTGACAGGAACACTGAAGCTTTCTTT.

This clone has more than one count but fewer than ten. The rearrangement links TRBV6-5 to TRBJ1-2, with D unresolved. Germline CDR1 and CDR2: MNHEY and SVGAGI. Trimming cost V 6 bases and J 0 bases, with 11 bases left between them. The CDR3 contains 14 residues. The CDR3 coding sequence is TGTGCCAGCAGACCCAGAGACTCTAACTATGGCTACACCTTC. Residues: CASRPRDSNYGYTF.

V and J are TRBV18 and TRBJ1-1, with D tentatively TRBD1 (6 bases). The CDR3 runs 15 residues. The germline V gene encodes CDR1 KGHSH and CDR2 LQKENI. Trimming removed 5 bases from V and 1 base from J, with 14 bases in between. The CDR3 DNA is TGTGCCAGCTCATCCTTGGGGGGCCCGAACACTGAAGCTTTCTTT. Translation: CASSSLGGPNTEAFF.

The chain is built from TRBV4-3 and TRBJ2-3; 8 bases map to TRBD1. The CDR3 consists of 16 residues. Germline CDR1 and CDR2: LGHNA and YSLEER. V gave up 0 bases and J gave up 4 bases; unmatched junction bases: 6. CDR3 DNA sequence: TGCGCCAGCAGCCAAGATCGCCAGGGGGCTTCAGATACGCAGTATTTT. Its protein product is CASSQDRQGASDTQYF.

This clone was seen once. This chain links TRBV7-2 with TRBJ2-5; TRBD2 matches at 7 bases. The CDR3 has 15 residues. CDR1 is SGHTA and CDR2 is FQGNSA in the germline V gene. V shed 5 bases, J shed 7 bases, and the junction held 13 bases outside the gene matches. The CDR3 protein is CASSRSGTTRGTQYF. CDR3 sequence (DNA): TGTGCCAGCAGCAGATCCGGGACTACCCGAGGGACCCAGTACTTC.

The chain carries TRBV19 and TRBJ1-4, with D possibly matching TRBD1 (5 bases). The V gene's germline CDR1 is LNHDA and CDR2 SQIVND (reference sequence). The V end was cut by 7 bases, the J end by 4 bases, with 16 bases between. The CDR3 sequence is 15 residues long. This CDR3 is CASTLATARNEKLFF. As DNA, the CDR3 is TGTGCCAGTACCCTCGCGACAGCGCGTAATGAAAAACTGTTTTTT. The full variable domain, rest sourced from reference TRBV19 and TRBJ1-4, is DGGITQSPKYLFRKEGQNVTLSCEQNLNHDAMYWYRQDPGQGLRLIYYSQIVNDFQKGDIAEGYSVSREKKESFPLTVTSAQKNPTAFYLCASTLATARNEKLFFGSGTQLSVL.

The V gene is TRBV10-3, the J gene TRBJ1-1; D gene ambiguous. The ends were cut back, 0 bases at V and 4 bases at J, with 18 bases in the middle. Germline V gene data show CDR1 as ENHRY and CDR2 as SYGVKD. The CDR3 length is 17 residues. This CDR3 is CAISESRRSVVGTEAFF. The DNA for the CDR3 is TGTGCCATCAGTGAGTCGCGACGGTCGGTTGTCGGCACTGAAGCTTTCTTT.

For the CDR3, the DNA is TGTGCCTGGAAAACTACAGGTGGGGGGTACGAGCAGTACTTC. It is translated as CAWKTTGGGYEQYF. The J gene is TRBJ2-7, the V gene TRBV30, with a tentative D call TRBD2 (6 bases). Germline V gene sequence: CDR1 GTSNPN, CDR2 SVGIG (reference sequence). V shed 4 bases and J shed 4 bases, with 17 bases lying between them. This CDR3 has 14 amino acids.

The V call is TRBV7-2, the J call TRBJ2-1; D may be TRBD1 (5 bases). Germline CDR1 SGHTA, CDR2 FQGNSA. Trimming left V 2 bases short and J 2 bases short, with 7 bases between. This CDR3 is 14 amino acids long. The CDR3 nucleotides are TGTGCCAGCAGCTTACAGGGCCCCTACAATGAGCAGTTCTTC. As protein: CASSLQGPYNEQFF.

The count of this clone is one. This chain joins TRBV11-2 and TRBJ1-2; maybe TRBD1 (6 bases). This CDR3 spans 12 amino acids. V lost 7 bases and J lost 10, with 16 bases in between. CDR1 and CDR2 from the germline V gene are SGHAT and FQNNGV. The CDR3 sequence is CASTRGAGSYTF. CDR3 DNA sequence: TGTGCCAGCACAAGGGGGGCCGGTTCCTACACCTTC.

CDR3 loop: CASSDSTGGVGNQPQHF. The CDR3 nucleotides read TGTGCCAGCAGTGACTCGACAGGGGGGGTTGGCAATCAGCCCCAGCATTTT. The rearrangement joins TRBV6-4 to TRBJ1-5, with 9 bases identical to TRBD1. In germline, CDR1 is MRHNA, CDR2 SNTAGT. The V segment lost 0 bases and the J segment 2 bases; nucleotides outside the gene matches: 5. This CDR3 is built from 17 residues.

The chain links TRBV6-1 to TRBJ2-4; D unresolved. The V end lost 1 base, the J end lost 0 bases, and 10 bases lay between the germline ends. This CDR3 contains 16 residues. Germline CDR1 reads MNHNS; CDR2 reads SASEGT. CDR3 bases: TGTGCCAGCAGTGAAGTTCTCACCGGAGCCAAAAACATTCAGTACTTC. As protein: CASSEVLTGAKNIQYF.

There are a few counts of this clone. The CDR3 nucleotides are TGTGCCAGCAGCCGGGGACAAAGTTACAATGAGCAGTTCTTC. Translated, it gives CASSRGQSYNEQFF. The chain combines TRBV11-2 with TRBJ2-1, with D possibly being TRBD1 (6 bases). The CDR3 extends over 14 amino acids. V was cut by 5 bases and J by 4 bases, with 12 bases left in between. Germline V gene sequence: CDR1 SGHAT, CDR2 FQNNGV.

The chain is built from TRBV7-7 and TRBJ2-5, with a weak D call TRBD1 (6 bases). The germline V and J ends were trimmed by 5 bases and 1 base, with 17 bases remaining between them. The germline CDR1 and CDR2 sequences are SSHAT and FNYEAQ (reference sequence). The CDR3 has 16 amino acids. DNA for the CDR3: TGTGCCAGCAGCCCTTGGCAGGGGAGAATCCAAGAGACCCAGTACTTC. Encoded protein: CASSPWQGRIQETQYF.

This chain joins TRBV7-8 and TRBJ2-3; D remains unclear. Germline-derived CDR1 and CDR2 are SGHVS and FQNEAQ. The CDR3 totals 17 residues. Trimming took 6 bases from V and 2 from J, leaving 21 bases between them. The CDR3 spells CASRPRESPRFTDTQYF. The CDR3 region has the DNA TGTGCCAGCAGACCACGTGAATCCCCCCGATTCACAGATACGCAGTATTTT.

The rearrangement uses TRBV6-5 and TRBJ1-3; the match to TRBD1 covers 7 bases. Germline V lookup: CDR1 MNHEY, CDR2 SVGAGI. The V segment lost 3 bases and the J segment 5 bases; nucleotides outside the gene matches: 7. The length of the CDR3 is 15 residues. The CDR3 loop is CASSYSQTGRNTIYF. The CDR3 DNA sequence: TGTGCCAGCAGTTATTCTCAGACAGGGCGAAACACCATATATTTT.

The V and J genes are TRBV19 and TRBJ2-2, with D possibly matching TRBD1 (6 bases). This CDR3 has 13 residues. The ends were cut back, 6 bases at V and 6 bases at J, with 11 bases in the middle. Germline lookup yields CDR1 LNHDA and CDR2 SQIVND (reference sequence). As DNA, the CDR3 is TGTGCCAGTAGACCTCAGGGGTCCGGGGAGCTGTTTTTT. It codes for CASRPQGSGELFF.

DNA of the CDR3: TGTGCCAGCAGCCCCCAAGGACAGGGCGAAGCTTTCTTT. Protein: CASSPQGQGEAFF. V usage is TRBV11-2 and J usage is TRBJ1-1; 8 nucleotides line up with TRBD1. The CDR3 runs to 13 residues. With V trimmed by 5 bases and J by 8 bases, 7 bases remained unmatched. In germline, CDR1 is SGHAT, CDR2 FQNNGV.